This T cell receptor beta chain was captured in a study of OX40 agonist ivuxolimab in advanced cancers. Exclusion applied to patients with autoimmune disease history or systemic immunosuppression. Blood got drawn at baseline, again on cycle 4 day 1, and then on cycle 7 day 1. The method was immunoSEQ multiplex PCR; TCRdb's version includes in-frame clones alone and lacks a portion of them. Found here are tens of thousands of clones, roughly 82% of them singletons; the top ten hold approximately 2.6%. Whole-study results and caveats: On average, a greater number of expanded clones characterised CD8+ T cells relative to CD4+. Partly responding patients at 0.1-3.0 mg/kg showed some of the smallest clonal expansion.

This CDR3 comprises 15 residues. CDR1 is SGHVS, CDR2 FNYEAQ, per germline. V was pared by 5 bases and J by 2 bases, with 15 bases between. Details on this clone: Its antigen is unknown.

This chain uses TRBV7-6 with TRBJ2-5; D perhaps matches TRBD2 (6 bases). The sequence derives from an adult with an advanced solid tumor such as melanoma, head and neck, liver or kidney cancer. The source material was CD4+ or CD8+ T cells sorted from blood, sampled in a trial of the OX40 agonist ivuxolimab. In nucleotides, the CDR3 is TGTGCCAGCAGCGGGGGGTGGGCAGTGCAAGAGACCCAGTACTTC. Encoded protein: CASSGGWAVQETQYF. Drawing the rest from reference TRBV7-6 and TRBJ2-5, the complete variable domain is GAGVSQSPRYKVTKRGQDVALRCDPISGHVSLYWYRQALGQGPEFLTYFNYEAQQDKSGLPNDRFSAERPEGSISTLTIQRTEQRDSAMYRCASSGGWAVQETQYFGPGTRLLVL.